Detailed here is one T cell receptor beta chain. The data stem from a study of blood T cell repertoires in COVID-19. Turning to the study itself: Acute and convalescent COVID-19 specimens originated in the United States, Italy and Spain. Sample material is recorded as cDNA or gDNA derived from T cells, B-cell-depleted T cells, or PBMCs.

The germline V gene has CDR1 KGHSH and CDR2 LQKENI. Trimming pared 6 bases from V and 8 bases from J, leaving 13 bases between. The CDR3 is made up of 13 amino acids. In the authors' workflow: Scientists estimated how many nucleated cells there were by amplifying reference gene primers. Profiling relied on immunoSEQ multiplex PCR, and the TCRdb table lists in-frame clones only, not all of them. Clonal size and the V and J genes are those of that table, whereas D and trimming came from the DNA. The sample has about 340,000 clones, more than 70% seen once; the top ten hold around 3%. The clonotype originates from a man aged 25-45 years with active or convalescent COVID-19. Source material: peripheral blood. J is TRBJ1-4 and V is TRBV18; D possibly corresponds to TRBD1 (5 bases). The CDR3 bases are TGTGCCAGCTCGAGACAGCCGGAAGAAAAACTGTTTTTT. This codes for CASSRQPEEKLFF. Using reference TRBV18 and TRBJ1-4 for the parts outside the CDR3, the full variable domain is NAGVMQNPRHLVRRRGQEARLRCSPMKGHSHVYWYRQLPEEGLKFMVYLQKENIIDESGMPKERFSAEFPKEGPSILRIQQVVRGDSAAYFCASSRQPEEKLFFGSGTQLSVL.